The 26 T cell receptor beta chains below come from one sample, sequenced in a study of cytomegalovirus exposure and HLA in healthy donors. The PCR employed 60 Vbeta primers together with 13 Jbeta primers. Libraries were prepared by immunoSEQ multiplex PCR; TCRdb keeps only in-frame clonotypes and omits some of them. The table lists roughly 120,000 clones, roughly 65% of them singletons. The specimen sequenced was PBMCs. The receptors were sampled from a man between 35 and 55 years old in good health and CMV-seropositive.

This clone turned up a few times. This chain links TRBV6-5 with TRBJ2-7, with 9 bases that match TRBD1. After removal of 5 bases from V and 0 bases from J, the junction contained 5 bases not matched to a gene. Looked up from germline, CDR1 is MNHEY and CDR2 is SVGAGI. The CDR3 is made up of 15 amino acids. As DNA, the CDR3 is TGTGCCAGCAGTCGGGGGACAGGGCGCTCCTACGAGCAGTACTTC. Translated: CASSRGTGRSYEQYF.

V usage is TRBV28 and J usage is TRBJ2-3; 11 bases fit TRBD2. Germline CDR1 is MDHEN and CDR2 is SYDVKM. This CDR3 spans 15 amino acids. The V and J ends lost 3 bases and 5 bases, in that order; junction bases with no gene match: 4. The CDR3 here is CASSFSSGRRDTQYF. CDR3 bases: TGTGCCAGCAGTTTTTCTAGCGGGAGGCGAGATACGCAGTATTTT.

CDR3 DNA: TGCGCCAGCAGCCAAGGGTTAGGGGGCTTTGCAACTAATGAAAAACTGTTTTTT. This gives the protein CASSQGLGGFATNEKLFF. The chain has TRBV4-3 and TRBJ1-4; 7 bases agree with TRBD1. Germline-derived CDR1 and CDR2 are LGHNA and YSLEER. The trim removed 1 base at V and 0 bases at J, leaving 8 bases unmatched. The CDR3 spans 18 residues.

The gene calls are TRBV7-2 and TRBJ1-2; a possible D gene is TRBD1 (6 bases). Germline assignment: CDR1 SGHTA and CDR2 FQGNSA. The CDR3 sequence is 15 residues long. Trimming cost V 0 bases and J 5 bases, with 13 bases left between them. CDR3 nucleotides: TGTGCCAGCAGCTTAGCCTTCAGGGGAATTTATGGCTACACCTTC. Protein: CASSLAFRGIYGYTF.

A word on this clone: At one boundary the junction diverges from the germline segment, which might be a read error. This chain links TRBV4-3 with TRBJ2-6; 9 positions match TRBD1. Germline V gives CDR1 LGHNA, CDR2 YSLEER. The CDR3 is made up of 17 amino acids. This chain's CDR3 is CASSQGTGVSGANVLNF. CDR3 in DNA: TGCGCCAGCAGCCAAGGGACAGGGGTATCTGGGGCCAACGTCCTGAATTTC.

Ten or more counts support this clone. The rearrangement links TRBV6-5 to TRBJ1-4; D perhaps matches TRBD1 (6 bases). Trimming shortened V by 8 bases and J by 10 bases, and 11 bases separated the two germline ends. Germline CDR1 and CDR2: MNHEY and SVGAGI. The CDR3 length is 11 residues. CDR3 coding DNA: TGTGCCAGCCGAGGGGGAGCAAAACTGTTTTTT. Protein: CASRGGAKLFF.

The V gene is TRBV15, the J gene TRBJ2-1; D is possibly TRBD1 (5 bases). Per the germline V gene, CDR1 is LNHNV and CDR2 is YYDKDF (reference sequence). V lost 1 base to trimming and J lost 4 bases, with 8 bases between them. The CDR3 runs to 14 residues. CDR3: CATSRAHRYNEQFF. In DNA form, the CDR3 reads TGTGCCACCAGCAGAGCTCACAGGTACAATGAGCAGTTCTTC.

The chain employs TRBV2 and TRBJ1-5; tentatively, D is TRBD1 (6 bases). Germline V lookup: CDR1 SNHLY, CDR2 FYNNEI. Trimming shortened V by 4 bases and J by 3 bases, and 7 bases separated the two germline ends. The CDR3 has 13 amino acids. CDR3 loop: CASSGQVNQPQHF. The CDR3 nucleotides are TGTGCCAGCAGTGGACAGGTCAATCAGCCCCAGCATTTT.

This rearrangement joins TRBV6-5 to TRBJ2-3; 8 bases fit TRBD2. This CDR3 comprises 16 residues. Germline CDR1 reads MNHEY; CDR2 reads SVGAGI. Trimming cost V 4 bases and J 3 bases; bases outside gene matches: 9. The CDR3 DNA sequence: TGTGCCAGCAGTTCAAAAAGCGGGAGTAATACAGATACGCAGTATTTT. It yields the protein CASSSKSGSNTDTQYF.

The chain carries TRBV28 and TRBJ2-2, with D maybe TRBD2 (6 bases). CDR3 length equals 18 residues. Per germline, CDR1 MDHEN and CDR2 SYDVKM. Trimming shortened V by 4 bases and J by 3 bases, and 21 bases separated the two germline ends. The CDR3 DNA follows: TGTGCCAGCAGTTCCGGACTGAAGGGAGGCGCGTACACCGGGGAGCTGTTTTTT. It yields the protein CASSSGLKGGAYTGELFF.

V usage is TRBV6-5 and J usage is TRBJ2-7; 7 bases match TRBD1. This CDR3 has 14 residues. The germline gives CDR1 MNHEY, CDR2 SVGAGI. V was clipped by 8 bases and J by 7 bases; unmatched bases: 14. In nucleotides, the CDR3 is TGTGCCAGCCGGTATAGTACAGGGGCATGGGAGCAGTACTTC. This codes for CASRYSTGAWEQYF.

The chain carries TRBV27 and TRBJ1-5; unclear D gene. In germline, CDR1 is MNHEY, CDR2 SMNVEV (reference sequence). V was trimmed by 0 bases and J by 4 bases, leaving 4 bases between them. The CDR3 loop spans 13 amino acids. The CDR3 region is CASSLSYNQPQHF. DNA for the CDR3: TGTGCCAGCAGTTTATCCTATAATCAGCCCCAGCATTTT.

This clone has just a few counts. The V and J genes are TRBV6-1 and TRBJ1-5; maybe TRBD1 (6 bases). V lost 6 bases and J lost 4, with 10 bases in between. Germline V gives CDR1 MNHNS, CDR2 SASEGT. The CDR3 extends over 13 amino acids. CDR3 in amino acids: CASRQQGNQPQHF. CDR3 nucleotides: TGTGCCAGCAGGCAACAGGGTAATCAGCCCCAGCATTTT.

The chain combines TRBV6-5 with TRBJ2-3, with 7 bases matching TRBD2. The germline V gene encodes CDR1 MNHEY and CDR2 SVGAGI. The V and J ends lost 8 bases and 4 bases, in that order; junction bases with no gene match: 9. The CDR3 has 14 residues. CDR3 protein: CASAAGGSSDTQYF. CDR3 nucleotide sequence: TGTGCCAGCGCTGCGGGCGGGAGTTCAGATACGCAGTATTTT.

This clone turned up a few times. This chain connects TRBV12-2 to TRBJ2-7; the D call in the table, TRBD1, was not verified against the DNA. TRBV12-2 has pseudogene status. The CDR3 covers 16 residues. CDR3 bases: TGTGCAAGTCGCTACCGAGGACAGGGGGCAGTCCACGAGCAGTACTTC. This sequence encodes CASRYRGQGAVHEQYF.

CDR3: CASTRLAGGQETQYF. The CDR3 DNA sequence: TGTGCCAGTACCCGACTAGCGGGAGGCCAAGAGACCCAGTACTTC. The chain couples TRBV2 to TRBJ2-5; TRBD2 matches 13 bases. V lost 9 bases and J lost 1; bases outside the gene matches: 5. CDR1 is SNHLY, CDR2 FYNNEI, per germline. This CDR3 is built from 15 residues.

The chain couples TRBV5-1 to TRBJ1-2; a possible D gene is TRBD1 (5 bases). Between the trimmed V and J ends, which lost 0 bases and 6 bases, there was a span of 9 bases. Germline loops: CDR1 SGHRS, CDR2 YFSETQ. The CDR3 spans 13 residues. The CDR3 protein is CASSLGQGDGYTF. CDR3 DNA sequence: TGCGCCAGCAGCTTGGGCCAGGGCGATGGCTACACCTTC.

The J gene is TRBJ2-7, the V gene TRBV5-4; 12 bases are shared with TRBD2. CDR1 is SGHNT and CDR2 is YYREEE in the germline V gene (reference sequence). CDR3 size: 14 residues. V shed 4 bases, J shed 4 bases, and the junction held 3 bases outside the gene matches. As DNA, the CDR3 is TGTGCCAGCAGCCCCGGACTAGCGGGGTACGAGCAGTACTTC. It specifies CASSPGLAGYEQYF.

In its sample, this clone was seen a few times. V usage is TRBV6-1 and J usage is TRBJ2-7; the D gene is possibly TRBD2 (5 bases). Germline V CDR1 and CDR2: MNHNS, SASEGT. This CDR3 contains 15 residues. The V end lost 1 base, the J end lost 3 bases, and 13 bases lay between the germline ends. CDR3 region: CASSEVLGRGYEQYF. The CDR3 bases are TGTGCCAGCAGTGAAGTCCTAGGCCGGGGCTACGAGCAGTACTTC.

The chain is built from TRBV6-5 and TRBJ2-2, with D possibly TRBD1 on 5 matching bases. CDR1 MNHEY and CDR2 SVGAGI come from the germline V gene. Trimming shortened V by 2 bases and J by 7 bases, and 8 bases separated the two germline ends. The CDR3 contains 13 residues. CDR3 loop: CASSYPGYGELFF. The CDR3 nucleotides are TGTGCCAGCAGTTACCCAGGGTACGGGGAGCTGTTTTTT.

The rearrangement links TRBV7-2 to TRBJ2-5; TRBD2 matches 11 bases. Per germline, CDR1 SGHTA and CDR2 FQGNSA. The CDR3 is 17 amino acids. J gave up 6 bases and V 0 bases, and 9 bases lay outside the gene matches. The chain's CDR3 is CASSLANSGGAKQTQYF. DNA for the CDR3: TGTGCCAGCAGCTTAGCAAATAGCGGGGGGGCCAAGCAGACCCAGTACTTC.

V gene TRBV30 combines with J gene TRBJ2-7, with 9 bases matching TRBD2. This CDR3 comprises 14 residues. Germline V gene sequence: CDR1 GTSNPN, CDR2 SVGIG (reference sequence). V shed 2 bases and J 6 bases; nucleotides not matched to a gene: 8. Here the CDR3 DNA reads TGTGCCTGGAGTCCCCAAATGACTAGCGGCGAGCAGTACTTC. Translating it yields CAWSPQMTSGEQYF.

The V gene is TRBV29-1, the J gene TRBJ2-5; 8 bases agree with TRBD1. CDR1 and CDR2 from the germline V gene are SQVTM and ANQGSEA. With V trimmed by 6 bases and J by 4 bases, 4 bases remained unmatched. The CDR3 spans 12 residues. DNA for the CDR3: TGCAGCGTGAGGACAGGGACAGAGACCCAGTACTTC. As protein: CSVRTGTETQYF.

The chain links TRBV5-1 to TRBJ2-5; a possible D gene is TRBD2 (6 bases). CDR3 length: 14 residues. The germline V gene encodes CDR1 SGHRS and CDR2 YFSETQ. Trimming pared 4 bases from V and 4 bases from J, leaving 14 bases between. The CDR3 loop reads CASSDGTPRETQYF. In nucleotides, the CDR3 is TGCGCCAGCAGCGACGGGACTCCCCGAGAGACCCAGTACTTC.

V is TRBV5-1 and J is TRBJ1-1; tentatively, D is TRBD1 (6 bases). Looked up from germline, CDR1 is SGHRS and CDR2 is YFSETQ. V gave up 4 bases and J gave up 5 bases, with 18 bases separating them. The CDR3 is 15 amino acids. The CDR3 loop is CASSHEGGDGTEAFF. The CDR3 nucleotides read TGCGCCAGCAGCCACGAAGGGGGGGATGGAACTGAAGCTTTCTTT.

The rearrangement links TRBV30 to TRBJ1-2; D uncertain. The germline V gene has CDR1 GTSNPN and CDR2 SVGIG (reference sequence). This CDR3 has 13 amino acids. V gave up 2 bases and J gave up 5 bases, with 12 bases separating them. CDR3 coding DNA: TGTGCCTGGAGTTTGGTTCGGGATTATGGCTACACCTTC. Amino acids: CAWSLVRDYGYTF.